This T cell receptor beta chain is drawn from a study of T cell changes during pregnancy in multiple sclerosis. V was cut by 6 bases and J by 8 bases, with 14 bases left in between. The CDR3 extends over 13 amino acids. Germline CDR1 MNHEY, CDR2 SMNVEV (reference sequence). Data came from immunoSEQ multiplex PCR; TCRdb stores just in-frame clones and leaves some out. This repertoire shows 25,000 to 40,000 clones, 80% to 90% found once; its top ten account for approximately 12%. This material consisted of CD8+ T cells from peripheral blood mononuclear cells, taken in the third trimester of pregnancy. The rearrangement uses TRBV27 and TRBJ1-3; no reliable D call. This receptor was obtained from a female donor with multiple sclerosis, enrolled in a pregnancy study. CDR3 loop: CASSSARRDTIYF. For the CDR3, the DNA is TGTGCCAGCAGCTCGGCCCGGAGGGACACCATATATTTT.